This TCR beta chain came from a study of T-cell memory formation after mild COVID-19. Whole-study results and caveats: Shrinking CD4+ clones were chiefly CM and EM; CD8+ ones were chiefly EMRA.

A note on this clonotype: Its matching antigen is unknown.

With 2 bases clipped from V and 2 bases from J, the junction kept 2 bases outside the gene matches. CDR1 and CDR2 (germline): MNHEY, SVGEGT. This CDR3 region has 15 residues. TCRdb passed the 5' RACE reads through MiXCR, listing each CDR3 protein once. The sample records 350,000 to 500,000 distinct CDR3 sequences, under 20% being singletons. This TCR was recovered from a man younger than 35 who had mild COVID-19 (a few samples of this study predate the infection). Cell type and time point are not known. Sequencing was done on a sample of PBMCs or a T cell subset sorted from them (not recorded which). The genes are TRBV6-2 or TRBV6-3 and TRBJ1-2; 10 bases agree with TRBD1. In DNA form, the CDR3 reads TGTGCCAGCAGTTACGGGACAGGGGCCAACTATGGCTACACCTTC. Its protein is CASSYGTGANYGYTF.